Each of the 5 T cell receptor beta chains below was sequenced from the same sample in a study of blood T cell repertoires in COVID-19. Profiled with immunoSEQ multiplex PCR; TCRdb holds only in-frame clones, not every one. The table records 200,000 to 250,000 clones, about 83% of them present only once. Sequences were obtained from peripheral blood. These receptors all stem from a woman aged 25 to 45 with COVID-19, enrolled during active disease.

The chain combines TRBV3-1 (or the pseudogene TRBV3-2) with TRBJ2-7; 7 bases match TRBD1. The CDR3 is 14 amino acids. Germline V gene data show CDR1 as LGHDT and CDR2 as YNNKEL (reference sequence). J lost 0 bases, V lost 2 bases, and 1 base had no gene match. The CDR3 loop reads CASSQRQGSYEQYF. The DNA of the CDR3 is TGTGCCAGCAGCCAACGACAGGGCTCCTACGAGCAGTACTTC.

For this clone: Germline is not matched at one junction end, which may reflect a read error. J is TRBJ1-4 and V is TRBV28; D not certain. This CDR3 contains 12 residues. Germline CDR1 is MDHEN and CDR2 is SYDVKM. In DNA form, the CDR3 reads TGTGCCAGCACCCAGGCTAAGGAAAAACTGTTTTTT. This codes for CASTQAKEKLFF.

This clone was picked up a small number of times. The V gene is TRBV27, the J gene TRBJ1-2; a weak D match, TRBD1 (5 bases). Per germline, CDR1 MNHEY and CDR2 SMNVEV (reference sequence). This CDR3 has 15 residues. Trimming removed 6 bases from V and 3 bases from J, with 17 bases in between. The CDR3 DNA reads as TGTGCCAGCAGGGAAATACGGGGGTTCTACTATGGCTACACCTTC. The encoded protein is CASREIRGFYYGYTF.

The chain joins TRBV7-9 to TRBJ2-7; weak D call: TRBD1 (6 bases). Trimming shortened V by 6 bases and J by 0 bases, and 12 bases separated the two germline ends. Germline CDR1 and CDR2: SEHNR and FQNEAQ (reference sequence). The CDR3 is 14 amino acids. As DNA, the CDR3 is TGTGCCAGCAGTCCAGGGGCCATCTCCTACGAGCAGTACTTC. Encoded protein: CASSPGAISYEQYF.

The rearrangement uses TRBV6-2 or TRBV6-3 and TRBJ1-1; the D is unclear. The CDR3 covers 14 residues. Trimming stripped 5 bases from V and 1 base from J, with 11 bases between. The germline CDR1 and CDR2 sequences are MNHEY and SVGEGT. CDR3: CASSPSRSNTEAFF. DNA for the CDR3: TGTGCCAGCAGTCCCTCGCGATCGAACACTGAAGCTTTCTTT.